A single sample is the source of the 32 T cell receptor beta chains below, sequenced in a study of Ad26.COV2.S vaccination and SARS-CoV-2 variants. Libraries were prepared by immunoSEQ multiplex PCR; TCRdb keeps only in-frame clonotypes and omits some of them. The data show roughly 700,000 clones, about 89% seen once. Treatment noted: roughly 18 received Ad26.COV2.S at low or high dose, single or two shots; several received placebo; per-sample allocation not given. On day 63 after the first injection, vaccine and placebo recipients gave samples. The sample in question was peripheral blood, obtained in a trial of Ad26.COV2.S vaccine versus placebo. The receptors come from a person aged 18-65 years who received the Ad26.COV2.S COVID-19 vaccine or a placebo.

This rearrangement joins TRBV11-2 to TRBJ2-1; D not resolved. CDR1 and CDR2 (germline): SGHAT, FQNNGV. Trimming cost V 5 bases and J 6 bases, with 8 bases left between them. The CDR3 totals 12 residues. The DNA for the CDR3 is TGTGCCAGCAGCAGTGACTCCAATGAGCAGTTCTTC. Encoded protein: CASSSDSNEQFF. The full variable domain, with the rest looked up from reference TRBV11-2 and TRBJ2-1, is EAGVAQSPRYKIIEKRQSVAFWCNPISGHATLYWYQQILGQGPKLLIQFQNNGVVDDSQLPKDRFSAERLKGVDSTLKIQPAKLEDSAVYLCASSSDSNEQFFGPGTRLTVL.

This rearrangement joins TRBV4-2 to TRBJ2-4; D is perhaps TRBD2 (6 bases). The CDR3 extends over 17 amino acids. Looked up from germline, CDR1 is LGHNA and CDR2 is YNFKEQ. V lost 0 bases to trimming and J lost 4 bases, with 16 bases between them. CDR3 DNA: TGTGCCAGCAGCCAAGAGTCCCCGGGTGGGGGGAAAAACATTCAGTACTTC. It yields the protein CASSQESPGGGKNIQYF.

J is TRBJ2-7 and V is TRBV12-3 or TRBV12-4; D uncertain. Trimming cost V 2 bases and J 6 bases, with 11 bases left between them. This CDR3 comprises 13 residues. CDR3 region: CASSLTLSVEQYF. In DNA form, the CDR3 reads TGTGCCAGCAGTTTAACCCTCAGCGTCGAGCAGTACTTC.

The rearrangement joins TRBV9 to TRBJ2-2, with no clear D. V was pared by 0 bases and J by 6 bases, with 9 bases between. The CDR3 is 14 amino acids. Germline assignment: CDR1 SGDLS and CDR2 YYNGEE. CDR3 in amino acids: CASSVEWGPGELFF. The CDR3 nucleotides are TGTGCCAGCAGCGTAGAGTGGGGTCCCGGGGAGCTGTTTTTT.

The chain joins TRBV20-1 to TRBJ1-6; D uncertain. V lost 6 bases to trimming and J lost 14 bases, with 11 bases between them. Germline V gene sequence: CDR1 DFQATT, CDR2 SNEGSKA (reference sequence). The CDR3 is made up of 10 amino acids. For the CDR3, the DNA is TGCAGTGCGTTCTCGGGGACCCTCCACTTT. Translated, it gives CSAFSGTLHF.

V gene TRBV3-1 (or the pseudogene TRBV3-2) combines with J gene TRBJ2-7; 7 positions agree with TRBD2. Germline V gene sequence: CDR1 LGHDT, CDR2 YNNKEL (reference sequence). With 1 base clipped from V and 6 bases from J, the junction kept 3 bases outside the gene matches. The CDR3 loop spans 13 amino acids. The CDR3 is CASSQGGGSEQYF. CDR3 coding DNA: TGTGCCAGCAGCCAAGGGGGGGGGAGCGAGCAGTACTTC.

V usage is TRBV6-5 and J usage is TRBJ2-3; D not resolved. Germline V gene lookup returns CDR1 MNHEY and CDR2 SVGAGI. Trimming shortened V by 2 bases and J by 7 bases, and 10 bases separated the two germline ends. The CDR3 totals 13 residues. The CDR3 sequence: CASSYRAPYTQYF. DNA for the CDR3: TGTGCCAGCAGTTACCGGGCCCCCTATACGCAGTATTTT.

The chain recombines TRBV29-1 with TRBJ1-2; D ambiguous. The germline V gene has CDR1 SQVTM and CDR2 ANQGSEA. V was pared by 7 bases and J by 0 bases, with 9 bases between. The CDR3 spans 12 residues. CDR3 sequence: CSGSMPNYGYTF. The CDR3 nucleotides are TGCAGCGGCTCAATGCCTAACTATGGCTACACCTTC.

This clone was counted a single time. The CDR3 is CASSFSLRTVQYNEQFF. As DNA, the CDR3 is TGTGCCAGCAGCTTCTCCCTTAGGACAGTCCAATACAATGAGCAGTTCTTC. The rearrangement joins TRBV7-9 to TRBJ2-1; TRBD1 might be the D (6 bases). Trimming removed 3 bases from V and 4 bases from J, with 19 bases in between. This CDR3 contains 17 residues. Germline V gene sequence: CDR1 SEHNR, CDR2 FQNEAQ (reference sequence).

The rearrangement joins TRBV15 to TRBJ2-2; TRBD1 matches 9 bases. The CDR3 has 17 amino acids. V lost 0 bases and J lost 4; bases outside the gene matches: 6. CDR1 and CDR2 (germline): LNHNV, YYDKDF (reference sequence). In DNA form, the CDR3 reads TGTGCCACCAGCAGAGACGCCGGGACAGGGACCACCGGGGAGCTGTTTTTT. Its translation is CATSRDAGTGTTGELFF.

The sample holds one count of this clone. This rearrangement joins TRBV5-8 to TRBJ2-1; D may be TRBD1 or TRBD2 (5 bases each). CDR3 size: 19 residues. The V end lost 2 bases, the J end lost 2 bases, and 23 bases lay between the germline ends. The germline CDR1 and CDR2 sequences are SGHTS and YDEGEE. The CDR3: CASSLTGTPAPGPYNEQFF. In nucleotides, the CDR3 is TGTGCCAGCAGCTTAACCGGGACGCCCGCGCCAGGTCCCTACAATGAGCAGTTCTTC.

This clone has a handful of counts. The V call is TRBV18, the J call TRBJ1-1; possible D gene TRBD1, 5 bases. CDR3 length: 15 amino acids. Germline-derived CDR1 and CDR2 are KGHSH and LQKENI. Between the trimmed V and J ends, which lost 0 bases and 1 base, there was a span of 9 bases. In nucleotides, the CDR3 is TGTGCCAGCTCACCACCCGGGACGTCGAACACTGAAGCTTTCTTT. Translating gives CASSPPGTSNTEAFF.

V gene TRBV7-2 combines with J gene TRBJ2-7; 8 nucleotides match TRBD2. CDR1 is SGHTA and CDR2 is FQGNSA in the germline V gene. The CDR3 is 15 amino acids. V trimming: 0 bases; J trimming: 3 bases; junction bases outside the gene matches: 4. The CDR3 DNA sequence: TGTGCCAGCAGCTTAGCGGCGGGAGGACTCTACGAGCAGTACTTC. Translating it yields CASSLAAGGLYEQYF.

The chain is built from TRBV4-1 and TRBJ2-2; no clear D gene. The CDR3 runs to 17 residues. Germline V gene lookup returns CDR1 MGHRA and CDR2 YSYEKL. Trimming took off 1 base at V and 3 bases at J, with 15 bases between the two ends. CDR3 amino acids: CASSQGQTRAYTGELFF. The CDR3 DNA reads as TGCGCCAGCAGCCAAGGTCAAACCCGGGCTTACACCGGGGAGCTGTTTTTT.

The CDR3 DNA reads as TGTGCCAGCAGTGAAGTTAGGGGGGGCGCCAATGAGCAGTTCTTC. Residues: CASSEVRGGANEQFF. This chain uses TRBV6-1 with TRBJ2-1, with D possibly being TRBD2 (7 bases). V was trimmed by 1 base and J by 6 bases, leaving 13 bases between them. The CDR3 consists of 15 residues. Germline CDR1 MNHNS, CDR2 SASEGT.

The CDR3 here is CAWSTRQGVDNSPLHF. DNA of the CDR3: TGTGCCTGGAGTACTCGACAGGGTGTGGATAATTCACCCCTCCACTTT. The genes are TRBV30 and TRBJ1-6, with 7 bases matching TRBD1. The CDR3 consists of 16 residues. V shed 2 bases and J 5 bases; nucleotides not matched to a gene: 9. The germline V gene encodes CDR1 GTSNPN and CDR2 SVGIG (reference sequence).

V and J are TRBV2 and TRBJ1-5; 10 nucleotides align to TRBD1. The germline CDR1 and CDR2 sequences are SNHLY and FYNNEI. The CDR3 is 14 amino acids. J gave up 6 bases and V 6 bases, and 5 bases lay outside the gene matches. The CDR3 sequence: CASRGQGYSQPQHF. Here the CDR3 DNA reads TGTGCCAGCAGGGGACAGGGGTACAGTCAGCCCCAGCATTTT.

This clone was seen once. This rearrangement joins TRBV6-1 to TRBJ1-4; TRBD1 is a possible D gene (5 bases). Germline V gene sequence: CDR1 MNHNS, CDR2 SASEGT. Trimming removed 3 bases from V and 6 bases from J, with 11 bases in between. The CDR3 contains 14 residues. DNA of the CDR3: TGTGCCAGCAGTGATAGGGAGGGGTATGAAAAACTGTTTTTT. Its translation: CASSDREGYEKLFF.

The chain employs TRBV5-1 and TRBJ1-2; unclear D gene. Germline values: CDR1 SGHRS, CDR2 YFSETQ. V shed 4 bases and J shed 4 bases, with 17 bases lying between them. The CDR3 is 15 residues long. CDR3: CASSASTVAPYGYTF. As DNA, the CDR3 is TGCGCCAGCAGCGCATCCACGGTGGCCCCCTATGGCTACACCTTC.

V gene TRBV6-5 combines with J gene TRBJ2-1, with TRBD1 matching over 10 bases. V shed 0 bases and J 15 bases; nucleotides not matched to a gene: 8. This CDR3 has 14 amino acids. Germline loops: CDR1 MNHEY, CDR2 SVGAGI. CDR3 nucleotides: TGTGCCAGCAGTTACTCCACCGGGACAGGGGATGTGTTCTTC. Residues: CASSYSTGTGDVFF.

V gene TRBV12-3 or TRBV12-4 combines with J gene TRBJ2-7; tentative D call: TRBD2 (5 bases). Trimming took off 8 bases at V and 3 bases at J, with 11 bases between the two ends. This CDR3 region has 12 residues. The CDR3 nucleotides read TGTGCCAGCTGGATAGCGTACTACGAGCAGTACTTC. It translates to CASWIAYYEQYF.

This clone was found once. The chain uses TRBV3-1 (or the pseudogene TRBV3-2) and TRBJ2-1; D possibly corresponds to TRBD2 (7 bases). The CDR3 runs 13 residues. The V end was cut by 4 bases, the J end by 8 bases, with 12 bases between. The germline V gene encodes CDR1 LGHDT and CDR2 YNNKEL (reference sequence). CDR3 nucleotides: TGTGCCAGCAGCCGCAGGGGAGGGGATGAGCAGTTCTTC. Amino acids: CASSRRGGDEQFF.

The rearrangement uses TRBV6-6 and TRBJ2-3, with no clear D. This CDR3 has 12 residues. Germline CDR1 reads MNHNY; CDR2 reads SVGAGI (reference sequence). The V gene lost 4 bases and the J gene lost 0 bases, with 2 bases spanning the gap. DNA for the CDR3: TGTGCCAGCAGTTTTAGCACAGATACGCAGTATTTT. Translation: CASSFSTDTQYF.

The V call is TRBV19, the J call TRBJ2-3, with D possibly TRBD2 on 7 matching bases. V was clipped by 5 bases and J by 5 bases, with 14 bases between them. This CDR3 region has 14 residues. The germline CDR1 and CDR2 sequences are LNHDA and SQIVND (reference sequence). The DNA of the CDR3 is TGTGCCAGTAGTCTGGCGGGGGCCGTAGATACGCAGTATTTT. It encodes CASSLAGAVDTQYF.

The genes are TRBV18 and TRBJ1-1; tentatively, D is TRBD1 (5 bases). Trimming took off 0 bases at V and 6 bases at J, with 11 bases between the two ends. The CDR3 totals 14 residues. The V gene's germline CDR1 is KGHSH and CDR2 LQKENI. The CDR3 DNA is TGTGCCAGCTCACCACCTTGGGGGATCGCTGAAGCTTTCTTT. Amino acids: CASSPPWGIAEAFF.

The chain couples TRBV5-5 to TRBJ1-4, with 7 bases lining up with TRBD1. Germline trimming cut 0 bases from V and 11 bases from J; bases unmatched to any gene: 4. This CDR3 region has 13 residues. Germline CDR1 is SGHKS and CDR2 is YYEKEE (reference sequence). The CDR3 protein is CASSLDVDRKLFF. DNA of the CDR3: TGTGCCAGCAGCTTGGACGTGGACAGGAAACTGTTTTTT.

This sequence joins TRBV6-4 and TRBJ2-3; D remains ambiguous. Per the germline V gene, CDR1 is MRHNA and CDR2 is SNTAGT. CDR3 length equals 14 residues. The germline V and J ends were trimmed by 5 bases and 4 bases, with 13 bases remaining between them. CDR3 DNA sequence: TGTGCCAGCAGTCCCGTCCCGGGCGCAGATACGCAGTATTTT. Encoded protein: CASSPVPGADTQYF.

V usage is TRBV10-3 and J usage is TRBJ2-3; D remains ambiguous. Germline V gene data show CDR1 as ENHRY and CDR2 as SYGVKD. V lost 4 bases and J 0 bases, leaving 11 bases between the germline ends. The CDR3 is made up of 15 amino acids. The CDR3 spells CAISGGTLSTDTQYF. In DNA form, the CDR3 reads TGTGCCATCAGTGGGGGTACTCTTAGCACAGATACGCAGTATTTT.

This chain connects TRBV7-9 to TRBJ2-5; TRBD1 is a possible D gene (6 bases). Germline CDR1 and CDR2: SEHNR and FQNEAQ (reference sequence). V lost 4 bases to trimming and J lost 5 bases, with 20 bases between them. The CDR3 runs to 16 residues. CDR3 DNA sequence: TGTGCCAGCAGCTCCTCCGGGACAAACGACTTGGAGACCCAGTACTTC. Translated, it gives CASSSSGTNDLETQYF.

The V call is TRBV6-5, the J call TRBJ1-2; 9 bases align to TRBD1. This CDR3 comprises 15 residues. Germline loops: CDR1 MNHEY, CDR2 SVGAGI. The ends lost 2 bases at V and 5 bases at J; junction bases unmatched: 6. The CDR3 reads CASSYTPGQGYGYTF. The CDR3 bases are TGTGCCAGCAGTTACACACCGGGACAGGGATATGGCTACACCTTC.

The V call is TRBV15, the J call TRBJ2-1; 7 bases agree with TRBD1. V was pared by 8 bases and J by 0 bases, with 7 bases of the junction left unmatched. The CDR3 contains 15 residues. Germline V lookup: CDR1 LNHNV, CDR2 YYDKDF (reference sequence). The CDR3 here is CATERGPTSYNEQFF. The CDR3 DNA is TGTGCCACCGAGAGGGGGCCGACCTCCTACAATGAGCAGTTCTTC.

As DNA, the CDR3 is TGTGCCAGCAGCTTGGGGATCCGCTCAGATACGCAGTATTTT. It yields the protein CASSLGIRSDTQYF. The chain recombines TRBV11-2 with TRBJ2-3; unclear D gene. CDR1 and CDR2 (germline): SGHAT, FQNNGV. Trimming took 3 bases from V and 4 from J, leaving 11 bases between them. The CDR3 totals 14 residues.